Presented here are 21 T cell receptor beta chains from one specimen sequenced in a study of PD-1 blockade in classical Hodgkin lymphoma. Sequencing used immunoSEQ multiplex PCR; TCRdb keeps in-frame clones, though not all of them. The sample holds 19,000 or so clones, around 80% seen once. Time point in this sample: cycle 4 day 1 (C4D1), after more than five weeks of nivolumab. Autologous stem cell transplantation was followed by relapse in every patient, and brentuximab vedotin exposure varied. Specimen: peripheral blood mononuclear cells (PBMCs), collected before the fourth cycle of nivolumab. The receptors come from a human donor with classical Hodgkin lymphoma.

With respect to this clone: The sample holds other DNA sequences that translate to the same CDR3. The chain recombines TRBV6-5 with TRBJ2-7; TRBD1 matches at 10 bases. The CDR3 is 14 residues long. Trimming removed 2 bases from V and 3 bases from J; junction bases left unmatched: 1. Germline values: CDR1 MNHEY, CDR2 SVGAGI. The chain's CDR3 is CASSYGQGGYEQYF. In nucleotides, the CDR3 is TGTGCCAGCAGTTACGGACAGGGGGGCTACGAGCAGTACTTC.

The CDR3 protein is CSVATGNQPQHF. For the CDR3, the DNA is TGCAGCGTGGCAACAGGCAATCAGCCCCAGCATTTT. The J gene is TRBJ1-5, the V gene TRBV29-1; D gene uncertain. Germline values: CDR1 SQVTM, CDR2 ANQGSEA. The V end lost 6 bases, the J end lost 2 bases, and 8 bases lay between the germline ends. This CDR3 has 12 amino acids.

The genes are TRBV27 and TRBJ2-3; D possibly uses TRBD1 or TRBD2 (5 bases each). Germline V gene sequence: CDR1 MNHEY, CDR2 SMNVEV (reference sequence). This CDR3 spans 13 amino acids. Trimming cost V 3 bases and J 6 bases, with 10 bases left between them. In nucleotides, the CDR3 is TGTGCCAGCAGTTTCCTCCGGGACGATACGCAGTATTTT. Its protein product is CASSFLRDDTQYF.

The CDR3 coding sequence is TGTGCCAGCAGCTTAGAGGGGATGAATCAGCCCCAGCATTTT. It codes for CASSLEGMNQPQHF. This chain connects TRBV7-8 to TRBJ1-5; D perhaps matches TRBD1 (5 bases). This CDR3 is 14 amino acids long. Germline CDR1 reads SGHVS; CDR2 reads FQNEAQ. Trimming took 1 base from V and 4 from J, leaving 8 bases between them.

The V and J genes are TRBV25-1 and TRBJ1-1; D might be TRBD1 (5 bases). CDR3 length equals 14 residues. From germline, CDR1 is MGHDK and CDR2 SYGVNS. Trimming took off 6 bases at V and 6 bases at J, with 17 bases between the two ends. CDR3 residues: CASSPGGGRPEAFF. Written as DNA, the CDR3 is TGTGCCAGCAGCCCAGGTGGGGGTAGGCCTGAAGCTTTCTTT.

This rearrangement joins TRBV5-6 to TRBJ1-2; D unclear. The germline V gene encodes CDR1 SGHDT and CDR2 YYEEEE. Trimming shortened V by 0 bases and J by 6 bases, and 6 bases separated the two germline ends. CDR3 length: 12 residues. Here the CDR3 DNA reads TGTGCCAGCAGCTTGGCCCGGGATGGCTACACCTTC. It codes for CASSLARDGYTF.

The gene calls are TRBV11-3 and TRBJ1-3; D uncertain. With 1 base removed from V and 4 bases from J, the gap between germline ends came to 8 bases. The CDR3 contains 14 residues. CDR1 and CDR2 (germline): SGHNT, YENEEA. CDR3 residues: CASSLGQGGNTIYF. Written as DNA, the CDR3 is TGTGCCAGCAGCTTAGGTCAAGGCGGAAACACCATATATTTT.

This chain links TRBV27 with TRBJ1-2, with D possibly TRBD1 on 6 matching bases. V lost 6 bases, J lost 4 bases, and 12 bases lay in between. The CDR3 is 13 amino acids. CDR1 MNHEY and CDR2 SMNVEV come from the germline V gene (reference sequence). The CDR3 DNA is TGTGCCAGCAGCATGACAGGTTCCTATGGCTACACCTTC. It yields the protein CASSMTGSYGYTF.

The chain joins TRBV19 to TRBJ2-7, with 7 bases identical to TRBD2. Germline V gene lookup returns CDR1 LNHDA and CDR2 SQIVND (reference sequence). With V trimmed by 5 bases and J by 3 bases, 7 bases remained unmatched. The CDR3 totals 14 residues. The CDR3 nucleotides read TGTGCCAGTAGTCCCGGGACTATCGGCTACGAGCAGTACTTC. It codes for CASSPGTIGYEQYF.

The chain joins TRBV5-1 to TRBJ2-3; no clear D. V lost 0 bases and J lost 10, with 9 bases in between. This CDR3 comprises 12 residues. The germline V gene has CDR1 SGHRS and CDR2 YFSETQ. The CDR3 bases are TGCGCCAGCAGCTTGGGTGACGCACCGCAGTATTTT. This codes for CASSLGDAPQYF.

Notes on this clone: This specimen includes other DNA sequences encoding the same CDR3. The rearrangement joins TRBV7-2 to TRBJ2-7; D unclear. Per the germline V gene, CDR1 is SGHTA and CDR2 is FQGNSA. The length of the CDR3 is 12 residues. V was trimmed by 1 base and J by 1 base, leaving 2 bases between them. The DNA of the CDR3 is TGTGCCAGCAGCTTAGGTTCCTACGAGCAGTACTTC. Encoded protein: CASSLGSYEQYF.

This rearrangement joins TRBV11-2 to TRBJ2-3; D is ambiguous. The CDR3 has 13 amino acids. V was shortened by 3 bases and J by 4 bases, with 8 bases between the two germline ends. CDR1 is SGHAT, CDR2 FQNNGV, per germline. The DNA of the CDR3 is TGTGCCAGCAGCTTCCACTACTCAGATACGCAGTATTTT. Protein sequence: CASSFHYSDTQYF.

The V gene is TRBV18, the J gene TRBJ2-1; D uncertain. V lost 5 bases and J 5 bases, leaving 16 bases between the germline ends. CDR3 length equals 15 residues. Germline CDR1 and CDR2: KGHSH and LQKENI. The CDR3 DNA is TGTGCCAGCTCAGAAACCCAAGGACGGAACAATGAGCAGTTCTTC. Protein product: CASSETQGRNNEQFF.

This clone appeared a few times. The chain links TRBV2 to TRBJ2-1, with 14 bases lining up with TRBD2. The length of the CDR3 is 13 residues. Looked up from germline, CDR1 is SNHLY and CDR2 is FYNNEI. J was trimmed by 6 bases and V by 8 bases; bases with no gene match: 0. In nucleotides, the CDR3 is TGTGCCAGCGGGACTAGCGGGAGCAATGAGCAGTTCTTC. Protein product: CASGTSGSNEQFF.

This rearrangement joins TRBV29-1 to TRBJ2-7; 8 bases fit TRBD1. Germline V gene data show CDR1 as SQVTM and CDR2 as ANQGSEA. There are 13 residues in the CDR3. Trimming at V came to 1 base and at J to 3 bases, leaving 2 bases not matched to a gene. The DNA of the CDR3 is TGCAGCGTTGAAGGACAGGGGAACTACGAGCAGTACTTC. Protein: CSVEGQGNYEQYF.

This clone was recorded only once. The chain uses TRBV25-1 and TRBJ2-1, with a weak D call TRBD1 (5 bases). The germline gives CDR1 MGHDK, CDR2 SYGVNS. The V end was cut by 5 bases, the J end by 8 bases, with 7 bases between. This CDR3 is built from 11 residues. CDR3 sequence (DNA): TGTGCCAGCAGTCAGGGCGATGAGCAGTTCTTC. Its protein product is CASSQGDEQFF.

The chain has TRBV7-3 and TRBJ1-1, with D perhaps TRBD1 (5 bases). Germline-derived CDR1 and CDR2 are SGHTA and FQGTGA. The CDR3 contains 15 residues. The germline V and J ends were trimmed by 2 bases and 4 bases, with 14 bases remaining between them. The CDR3 reads CASSLGVRVGTEAFF. The CDR3 nucleotides are TGTGCCAGCAGCTTAGGTGTCAGGGTAGGCACTGAAGCTTTCTTT.

The chain combines TRBV7-1 with TRBJ1-2; D remains unclear. TRBV7-1 is an ORF for which the function is uncertain. Trimming shortened V by 5 bases and J by 4 bases, and 23 bases separated the two germline ends. This CDR3 contains 17 residues. In DNA, the CDR3 is TGTGCCAGCAGCCGTCATGCTTACGAGGGAAAGACCTATGGCTACACCTTC. Protein sequence: CASSRHAYEGKTYGYTF.

This clone is large. Other DNA sequences of this sample code for an identical CDR3. V and J are TRBV7-3 and TRBJ2-2, with a weak D call TRBD1 (5 bases). CDR3 length equals 14 residues. V lost 5 bases to trimming and J lost 3 bases, with 10 bases between them. Germline assignment: CDR1 SGHTA and CDR2 FQGTGA. DNA for the CDR3: TGTGCCAGCAGCCTAGACAGTTACACCGGGGAGCTGTTTTTT. It is translated as CASSLDSYTGELFF.

J is TRBJ1-2 and V is TRBV5-6; D ambiguous. Looked up from germline, CDR1 is SGHDT and CDR2 is YYEEEE. The CDR3 length is 14 residues. The V and J ends lost 0 bases and 9 bases respectively, with 15 bases between them. The CDR3 loop is CASSLALTATSYTF. In DNA, the CDR3 is TGTGCCAGCAGCTTGGCTTTAACGGCCACGAGCTACACCTTC.

The J gene is TRBJ2-5, the V gene TRBV19; D remains ambiguous. The V gene's germline CDR1 is LNHDA and CDR2 SQIVND (reference sequence). Trimming shortened V by 0 bases and J by 0 bases, and 11 bases separated the two germline ends. CDR3 size: 16 residues. CDR3 sequence (DNA): TGTGCCAGTAGTATAGATCTATTGGGGTACCAAGAGACCCAGTACTTC. Protein product: CASSIDLLGYQETQYF.